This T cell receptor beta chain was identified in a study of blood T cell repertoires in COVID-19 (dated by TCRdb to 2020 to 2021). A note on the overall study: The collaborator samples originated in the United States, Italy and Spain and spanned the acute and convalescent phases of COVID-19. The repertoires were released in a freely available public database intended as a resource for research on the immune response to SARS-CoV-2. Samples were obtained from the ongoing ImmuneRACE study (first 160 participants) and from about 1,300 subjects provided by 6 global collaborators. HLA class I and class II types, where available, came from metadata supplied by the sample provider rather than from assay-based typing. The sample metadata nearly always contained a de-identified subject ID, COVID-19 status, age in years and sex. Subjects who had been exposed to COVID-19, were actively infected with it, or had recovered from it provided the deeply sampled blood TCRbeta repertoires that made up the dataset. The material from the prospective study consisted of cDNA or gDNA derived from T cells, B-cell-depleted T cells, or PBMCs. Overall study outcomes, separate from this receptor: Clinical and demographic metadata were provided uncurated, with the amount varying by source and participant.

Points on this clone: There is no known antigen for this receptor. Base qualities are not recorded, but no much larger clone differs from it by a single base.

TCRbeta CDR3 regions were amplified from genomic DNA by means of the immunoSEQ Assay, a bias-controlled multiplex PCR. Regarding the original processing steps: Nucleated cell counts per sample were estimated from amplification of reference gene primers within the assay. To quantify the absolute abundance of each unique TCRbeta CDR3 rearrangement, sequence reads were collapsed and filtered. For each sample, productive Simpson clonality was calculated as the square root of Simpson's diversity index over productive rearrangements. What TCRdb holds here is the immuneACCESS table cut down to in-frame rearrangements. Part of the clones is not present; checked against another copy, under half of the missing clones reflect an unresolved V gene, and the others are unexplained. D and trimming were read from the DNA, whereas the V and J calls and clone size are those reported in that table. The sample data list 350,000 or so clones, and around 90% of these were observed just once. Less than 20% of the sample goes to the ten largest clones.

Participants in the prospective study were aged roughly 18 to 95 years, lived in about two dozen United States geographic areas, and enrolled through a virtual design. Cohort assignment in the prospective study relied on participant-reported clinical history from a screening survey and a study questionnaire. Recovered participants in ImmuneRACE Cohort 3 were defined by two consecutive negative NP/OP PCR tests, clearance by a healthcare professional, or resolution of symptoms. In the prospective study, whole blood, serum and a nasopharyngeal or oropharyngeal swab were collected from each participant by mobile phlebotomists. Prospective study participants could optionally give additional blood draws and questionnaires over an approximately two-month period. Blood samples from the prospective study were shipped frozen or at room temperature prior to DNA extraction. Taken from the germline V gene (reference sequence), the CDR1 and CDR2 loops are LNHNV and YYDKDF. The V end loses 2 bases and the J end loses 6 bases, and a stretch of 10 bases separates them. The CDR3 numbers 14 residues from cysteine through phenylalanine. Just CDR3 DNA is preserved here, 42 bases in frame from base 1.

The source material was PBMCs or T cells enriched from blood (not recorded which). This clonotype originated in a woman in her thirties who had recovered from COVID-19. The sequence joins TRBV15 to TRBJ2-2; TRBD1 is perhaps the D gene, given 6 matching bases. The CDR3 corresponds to CATSRKQGAGELFF. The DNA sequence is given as TGTGCCACCAGCAGAAAACAGGGCGCCGGGGAGCTGTTTTTT.